The 17 T cell receptor beta chains below were found in one sample sequenced in a study of blood T cell repertoires in COVID-19. Some clones are missing from TCRdb's copy, which holds only in-frame ones; the method was immunoSEQ multiplex PCR. Seen here are approximately 270,000 clones, around 92% observed once, and the top ten hold approximately 1.8%. The sample taken for sequencing was PBMCs or T cells enriched from blood (not recorded which). Source of these receptors: an older woman who had recovered from COVID-19.

V and J are TRBV19 and TRBJ1-1; tentatively, D is TRBD1 (6 bases). The CDR3 loop spans 14 amino acids. Trimming took 7 bases from V and 3 from J, leaving 15 bases between them. Per the germline V gene, CDR1 is LNHDA and CDR2 is SQIVND (reference sequence). In nucleotides, the CDR3 is TGTGCCAGTAACACAGGGCGGGAGTACACTGAAGCTTTCTTT. Protein sequence: CASNTGREYTEAFF.

This clone was seen only once. CDR3 residues: CASSFAGEETQYF. In nucleotides, the CDR3 is TGTGCCAGCAGCTTCGCGGGGGAAGAGACCCAGTACTTC. The chain joins TRBV11-2 to TRBJ2-5; TRBD2 aligns across 7 bases. The J segment lost 3 bases and the V segment lost 3 bases, leaving 1 base of the junction unmatched. Germline CDR1 is SGHAT and CDR2 is FQNNGV. This CDR3 contains 13 residues. The whole variable domain, remainder taken from reference TRBV11-2 and TRBJ2-5, is EAGVAQSPRYKIIEKRQSVAFWCNPISGHATLYWYQQILGQGPKLLIQFQNNGVVDDSQLPKDRFSAERLKGVDSTLKIQPAKLEDSAVYLCASSFAGEETQYFGPGTRLLVL.

The chain employs TRBV5-8 and TRBJ2-5; TRBD1 matches at 9 bases. In germline, CDR1 is SGHTS, CDR2 YDEGEE. The CDR3 spans 12 residues. The V and J ends lost 4 bases and 5 bases, in that order; junction bases with no gene match: 0. The CDR3 region is CASSGQGETQYF. In nucleotides, the CDR3 is TGTGCCAGCAGCGGACAGGGGGAGACCCAGTACTTC.

The chain combines TRBV7-3 with TRBJ1-1; D is ambiguous. Germline V CDR1 and CDR2: SGHTA, FQGTGA. Trimming stripped 4 bases from V and 0 bases from J, with 18 bases between. The CDR3 runs to 17 residues. The CDR3 reads CASSWESVGRMNTEAFF. The CDR3 bases are TGTGCCAGCAGCTGGGAGTCCGTTGGCAGGATGAACACTGAAGCTTTCTTT. Together with reference TRBV7-3 and TRBJ1-1, the CDR3 gives the full variable domain: GAGVSQTPSNKVTEKGKYVELRCDPISGHTALYWYRQSLGQGPEFLIYFQGTGAADDSGLPNDRFFAVRPEGSVSTLKIQRTERGDSAVYLCASSWESVGRMNTEAFFGQGTRLTVV.

The chain employs TRBV28 and TRBJ2-7, with TRBD2 matching 7 bases. This CDR3 comprises 18 residues. Germline V gives CDR1 MDHEN, CDR2 SYDVKM. Losses at the gene ends were 4 bases for V and 0 bases for J; bases not matched to a gene: 15. The CDR3: CASSSGGISGPSSYEQYF. As DNA, the CDR3 is TGTGCCAGCAGTTCCGGGGGGATTAGCGGCCCCAGCTCCTACGAGCAGTACTTC.

The chain carries TRBV28 and TRBJ1-2; the D gene is possibly TRBD1 (5 bases). CDR3 size: 14 residues. The germline gives CDR1 MDHEN, CDR2 SYDVKM. Trimming cost V 2 bases and J 2 bases, with 9 bases left between them. CDR3 sequence (DNA): TGTGCCAGCAGTTTACGGACACCAAACTATGGCTACACCTTC. It specifies CASSLRTPNYGYTF.

The chain is built from TRBV3-1 (or the pseudogene TRBV3-2) and TRBJ2-1; D uncertain. This CDR3 is 16 amino acids long. Germline V gene sequence: CDR1 LGHDT, CDR2 YNNKEL (reference sequence). With 2 bases removed from V and 8 bases from J, the gap between germline ends came to 19 bases. CDR3 coding DNA: TGTGCCAGCAGCCAATCCTACAGATCCACTGACGATGAGCAGTTCTTC. Translating gives CASSQSYRSTDDEQFF.

The gene calls are TRBV7-3 and TRBJ1-1; 7 nucleotides match TRBD1. The CDR3 totals 14 residues. Trimming took 5 bases from V and 0 from J; bases not matched to a gene: 3. Germline V gives CDR1 SGHTA, CDR2 FQGTGA. The CDR3 protein is CASSQGGVNTEAFF. The CDR3 DNA is TGTGCCAGCAGCCAGGGGGGAGTGAACACTGAAGCTTTCTTT.

The V gene is TRBV24-1, the J gene TRBJ2-2, with 9 bases that match TRBD2. Germline V gene lookup returns CDR1 KGHDR and CDR2 SFDVKD. The CDR3 loop spans 14 amino acids. Germline trimming cut 7 bases from V and 4 bases from J; bases unmatched to any gene: 3. In DNA form, the CDR3 reads TGTGCCACCAGCCGCGGGGGGGGCACCGGGGAGCTGTTTTTT. It translates to CATSRGGGTGELFF.

The chain recombines TRBV11-3 with TRBJ2-1; possibly TRBD2 for D (5 bases). Germline assignment: CDR1 SGHNT and CDR2 YENEEA. Trimming took off 5 bases at V and 2 bases at J, with 7 bases between the two ends. This CDR3 has 13 residues. The CDR3 reads CASSGRTYNEQFF. The DNA of the CDR3 is TGTGCCAGCAGCGGGAGAACCTACAATGAGCAGTTCTTC.

The chain employs TRBV5-4 and TRBJ1-6, with a possible D match to TRBD1 (5 bases). The germline V and J ends were trimmed by 0 bases and 14 bases, with 18 bases remaining between them. CDR1 is SGHNT and CDR2 is YYREEE in the germline V gene (reference sequence). The length of the CDR3 is 15 residues. The chain's CDR3 is CASSLDTGAPESLHF. As DNA, the CDR3 is TGTGCCAGCAGCTTGGATACAGGAGCCCCCGAGTCCCTCCACTTT.

CDR3: CASSLRGINTEAFF. The DNA of the CDR3 is TGTGCCAGCAGCTTGAGGGGGATAAACACTGAAGCTTTCTTT. The chain is built from TRBV5-6 and TRBJ1-1, with TRBD1 as a possible D gene (6 bases). Germline V CDR1 and CDR2: SGHDT, YYEEEE. This CDR3 comprises 14 residues. V shed 1 base and J shed 2 bases, with 9 bases lying between them.

V usage is TRBV9 and J usage is TRBJ1-5; a possible D gene is TRBD1 (5 bases). Trimming shortened V by 0 bases and J by 7 bases, and 11 bases separated the two germline ends. CDR1 and CDR2 (germline): SGDLS, YYNGEE. The CDR3 runs 14 residues. The DNA for the CDR3 is TGTGCCAGCAGCGTAGGGCAGGGCGGCCAGCCCCAGCATTTT. This translates into CASSVGQGGQPQHF.

The chain links TRBV9 to TRBJ1-1, with D unresolved. The V end lost 4 bases, the J end lost 2 bases, and 12 bases lay between the germline ends. CDR1 is SGDLS, CDR2 YYNGEE, per germline. The CDR3 extends over 14 amino acids. In DNA form, the CDR3 reads TGTGCCAGCAGCACCGGGATTCATAACACTGAAGCTTTCTTT. Amino acids: CASSTGIHNTEAFF.

This sequence joins TRBV19 and TRBJ2-1, with D possibly being TRBD2 (5 bases). Germline CDR1 LNHDA, CDR2 SQIVND (reference sequence). The V end was cut by 5 bases, the J end by 5 bases, with 10 bases between. This CDR3 is 13 amino acids long. The CDR3 loop is CASSPPGNNEQFF. The CDR3 DNA is TGTGCCAGTAGTCCCCCCGGGAACAATGAGCAGTTCTTC.

The rearrangement joins TRBV7-3 to TRBJ2-2; 7 positions match TRBD1. Germline V gene lookup returns CDR1 SGHTA and CDR2 FQGTGA. The V gene end was trimmed by 6 bases and the J gene end by 5 bases; junction bases not matched to a gene: 3. The CDR3 runs to 13 residues. The CDR3 is CASSVDRTGELFF. The CDR3 DNA sequence: TGTGCCAGCAGTGTGGACAGGACCGGGGAGCTGTTTTTT.

J is TRBJ2-1 and V is TRBV27, with 7 positions matching TRBD2. Losses at the gene ends were 5 bases for V and 7 bases for J; bases not matched to a gene: 14. CDR3 length: 16 amino acids. Germline loops: CDR1 MNHEY, CDR2 SMNVEV (reference sequence). The CDR3 sequence is CASSQASRGSGNEQFF. CDR3 DNA: TGTGCCAGCAGTCAAGCCTCTCGCGGGAGTGGAAATGAGCAGTTCTTC.